This is a list of T cell receptor beta chains from one sample in a study of cytomegalovirus exposure and HLA in healthy donors. Generated by immunoSEQ multiplex PCR, the TCRdb table keeps only in-frame clones and is missing some. The sample lists about 200,000 clones; 82% were seen once. The sequenced sample was PBMCs. These receptor sequences come from a woman aged 40-49 years in good health and CMV-seronegative. Both conserved end residues are part of each CDR3. The D gene is left open where the match is weak. Size values are once, few and many counts, or a class for expanded clones, and some rows have none.

J,size,V,D,DNA,CDR3
TRBJ2-7,-,TRBV6-1,-,TGTGCCAGCAGTGATCTGGACAGCCTCTACGCGCAGTACTTC,CASSDLDSLYAQYF
TRBJ2-1,once,TRBV29-1,-,TGCAGCGTTGAACGGGTGTACAATGAGCAGTTCTTC,CSVERVYNEQFF
TRBJ2-7,-,TRBV28,-,TGTGCCAGCAGACCCAGGGCCCCCTACGAGCAGTACTTC,CASRPRAPYEQYF
TRBJ1-2,-,TRBV6-5,TRBD1,TGTGCCAGCAGGATGGGACAGAACAGCTACTATGGCTACACCTTC,CASRMGQNSYYGYTF
TRBJ2-3,-,TRBV27,TRBD2,TGTGCCAGCAGTTCAGGACTAGCGGGAGGAGGTGCAGATACGCAGTATTTT,CASSSGLAGGGADTQYF
TRBJ2-2,-,TRBV30,TRBD1,TGTGCCTTGATACAGGGGGCAGGGACCGGGGAGCTGTTTTTT,CALIQGAGTGELFF
TRBJ2-7,-,TRBV27,TRBD2,TGTGCCAGCAGTTTCGGACTAGCGGGAGTATTGGAGCAGTACTTC,CASSFGLAGVLEQYF
TRBJ1-5,-,TRBV2,-,TGTGCCAGCAGTGAAAGTAGGTCAGGGATTAGCAATCAGCCCCAGCATTTT,CASSESRSGISNQPQHF
TRBJ2-3,-,TRBV7-2,TRBD2,TGTGCCAGCAGCTTCGGACTAGTCGGTGGAGGTACGCAGTATTTT,CASSFGLVGGGTQYF
TRBJ2-1,-,TRBV11-2,TRBD2,TGTGCCAGCAGAAAAAGCGGGAGCAAGGACAATGAGCAGTTCTTC,CASRKSGSKDNEQFF
TRBJ1-5,-,TRBV5-1,-,TGCGACGAGCGCTCGGGGTGGTTCGGCCAGCCCCAGCATTTT,CDERSGWFGQPQHF
TRBJ2-7,-,TRBV6-1,TRBD1,TGTGCCAGCAGTGGCCCGGACAGGAGCTACGAGCAGTACTTC,CASSGPDRSYEQYF
TRBJ2-3,-,TRBV7-9,TRBD2,TGTGCCAGCAGCTTCGGGATAGGGACTAGAGCAGCAGATACGCAGTATTTT,CASSFGIGTRAADTQYF
TRBJ2-7,-,TRBV27,-,TGTGCCAGCAGTTTAGGGGGCGGCTACGAGCAGTACTTC,CASSLGGGYEQYF
TRBJ2-3,-,TRBV11-3,TRBD2,TGTGCCAGCATCACGGGGCGGGAGGGCCTACAAGCAGATACGCAGTATTTT,CASITGREGLQADTQYF
TRBJ2-2,-,TRBV9,-,TGTGCCAGCAGCGTAGGGGGGGACGACGGGGAGCTGTTTTTT,CASSVGGDDGELFF
TRBJ2-5,-,TRBV15,-,TGTGCCACCAGCAGAGACATCAGGTACCAAGAGACCCAGTACTTC,CATSRDIRYQETQYF
TRBJ1-2,-,TRBV27,TRBD1,TGTGCCAGCAGTCGGGGACAGGCGTACTATGGCTACACCTTC,CASSRGQAYYGYTF
TRBJ1-1,-,TRBV10-2,-,TGCGCCAGCAGTGTACAGCGGACGAACACTGAAGCTTTCTTT,CASSVQRTNTEAFF
TRBJ1-5,-,TRBV19,-,TGTGCCAGTAGTATTGCTAATCATCAGCCCCAGCATTTT,CASSIANHQPQHF
TRBJ2-1,-,TRBV7-9,TRBD2,TGTGCCAGCAGCTTCGTGCGGGGGGGGTACAATGAGCAGTTCTTC,CASSFVRGGYNEQFF
TRBJ2-3,-,TRBV14,-,TGTGCCAGCAGCCAAGATTACACAGATACGCAGTATTTT,CASSQDYTDTQYF
TRBJ1-1,-,TRBV7-3,TRBD1,TGTGCCAGCAGCCCGGGACAGATTCTGGTGAACACTGAAGCTTTCTTT,CASSPGQILVNTEAFF
TRBJ1-2,-,TRBV6-5,-,TGTGCCAGCAGTTACTCCGACGGGACTAACTATGGCTACACCTTC,CASSYSDGTNYGYTF
TRBJ2-2,-,TRBV13,-,TGTGCCACCCGGTGGGGGGCCGGGGAGCTGTTTTTT,CATRWGAGELFF
TRBJ1-1,-,TRBV7-9,TRBD1,TGTGCCAGCAGCCCAGGGACAGGGGGCCGTTGGAACACTGAAGCTTTCTTT,CASSPGTGGRWNTEAFF
TRBJ2-7,-,TRBV11-2,-,TGTGCCAGCAGCGCGGGGTTAGGCGGCGAGCAGTACTTC,CASSAGLGGEQYF
TRBJ2-7,-,TRBV9,-,TGTGCCAGCAGCGTTGGGAGCGCCCAATCCTACGAGCAGTACTTC,CASSVGSAQSYEQYF
TRBJ1-2,-,TRBV18,-,TGTGCCAGCTCACCAGTCGCAGGGACTAACTATGGCTACACCTTC,CASSPVAGTNYGYTF